This T cell receptor (beta chain) came from a study of T cells after yellow fever vaccination. This clonotype was seen a few times. The antigen is not known. TCRdb recomputed calls from the 5' RACE reads with MiXCR, one row per CDR3 protein. The profile covers around 310,000 distinct CDR3 sequences, with around 4.1% appearing a single time and 20% to 25% taken by the ten largest. Study-wide results and caveats: Across the CD4 and CD8 compartments, a small share of clonotypes was present in both. At approximately 95% for CD4 and approximately 88% for CD8, most primary-vaccination clones showed up again after the booster.

V was clipped by 6 bases and J by 0 bases, with 10 bases between them. Germline CDR1 and CDR2: DFQATT and SNEGSKA (reference sequence). The CDR3 extends over 13 amino acids. The clonotype originates from a man aged 18 to 35 who received the YFV17D yellow fever vaccine. V is TRBV20-1 and J is TRBJ2-3; D gene unclear. This sample comprised PBMCs, obtained 5 days after the yellow fever booster vaccination. The CDR3 reads CSAHWRSTDTQYF. In DNA form, the CDR3 reads TGCAGTGCCCATTGGCGCAGCACAGATACGCAGTATTTT.